This T cell receptor (beta chain) was obtained from a study of T cells in Graves' hyperthyroidism and ophthalmopathy. This clonotype was counted ten times or more. Among the patients, aged 18 to 65, hyperthyroidism was newly diagnosed and had lasted under 2 months. With 2 bases removed from V and 1 base from J, the gap between germline ends came to 9 bases. The CDR3 runs 14 residues. Germline V gives CDR1 SGHVS, CDR2 FQNEAQ. Amplification targeted TCR beta CDR3 regions from RNA transcripts. The TCR CDR3 first-round RT-PCR relied on the HTBI primer set. From the multiplex PCR reads, TCRdb called clonotypes with MiXCR, one entry per CDR3 protein. The top ten clones hold around 7.7% of a sample with some 720,000 distinct CDR3 sequences, about a sixth of them seen once.

Input material: blood. V gene TRBV7-8 combines with J gene TRBJ2-7; D uncertain. This TCR was sampled from a man younger than 30 with Graves' hyperthyroidism. The CDR3 region has the DNA TGTGCCAGCAGCTTACGGCAGGCATCCTACGAGCAGTACTTC. This codes for CASSLRQASYEQYF.